The TCR beta chain under discussion was sequenced for a study of T cells after yellow fever vaccination. The overall study: Researchers used SMART-Seq v4 Ultra Low Input to prepare fractions that had low cell numbers.

CDR3 length equals 16 residues. Germline V CDR1 and CDR2: SGHRS, YFSETQ. V was clipped by 0 bases and J by 5 bases; unmatched bases: 8. This clonotype was seen a handful of times. Via MiXCR, TCRdb re-called the 5' RACE reads, giving one row per CDR3 protein. The table includes about 550,000 distinct CDR3 sequences, under 25% detected once. The source of this sequence is a man between 25 and 39 years old who received the YFV17D yellow fever vaccine. The chain joins TRBV5-1 to TRBJ2-7; 10 bases are a match to TRBD2. The starting material was PBMCs, obtained 15 days after the yellow fever booster vaccination. CDR3 sequence (DNA): TGCGCCAGCAGCTTGGGTCCAGCGGGAGGGCAAGACGAGCAGTACTTC. Its protein is CASSLGPAGGQDEQYF.